Listed below are T cell receptor beta chains from one sample, sequenced in a study of cytomegalovirus exposure and HLA in healthy donors. Sequencing was performed with immunoSEQ multiplex PCR; in TCRdb, only in-frame clones are kept and a portion is missing. The sample records about 92,000 clones, 81% being singletons. Sequencing was performed on PBMCs. These receptors all come from a girl aged 2 to 10 in good health and CMV-seropositive. CDR3s include the opening cysteine and the closing phenylalanine or tryptophan. A D gene is named only where the DNA matches it firmly.

J,D,V,CDR3
TRBJ2-7,TRBD1,TRBV28,CAGRTGDEQYF
TRBJ2-2,.,TRBV2,CASKREENTGELFF
TRBJ1-1,.,TRBV7-9,CASSQTAAEAFF
TRBJ1-5,.,TRBV19,CASRFGIRDGNQPQHF
TRBJ2-2,.,TRBV9,CASSVSGELFF
TRBJ2-1,.,TRBV30,CAWSAGNYNEQFF
TRBJ2-7,TRBD1,TRBV27,CASSPRTGRGYEQYF
TRBJ2-1,.,TRBV7-2,CASSPPSGNEQFF
TRBJ2-3,.,TRBV9,CASSVDLVTDTQYF
TRBJ2-3,.,TRBV18,CASSPTVGSTDTQYF
TRBJ1-4,.,TRBV6-6,CASSYPPTGESEKLFF
TRBJ2-7,TRBD1,TRBV7-8,CASRRDRGFYEQYF
TRBJ1-1,TRBD1,TRBV5-1,CASSSQGAYTEAFF
TRBJ1-5,.,TRBV7-8,CASSPNADSNQPQHF
TRBJ2-7,TRBD1,TRBV6-5,CASSRSRDSYEQYF
TRBJ1-5,.,TRBV7-8,CASSLRGAAGQPQHF
TRBJ2-7,TRBD2,TRBV5-1,CASSTTSGLAAYEQYF
TRBJ1-1,.,TRBV5-6,CASSFQGEAFF
TRBJ1-2,.,TRBV5-1,CASSLTVTYGYTF
TRBJ1-2,.,TRBV27,CASSLGFGGVRGYTF
TRBJ2-2,TRBD2,TRBV5-1,CASSLATGTSFIAGELFF
TRBJ1-1,.,TRBV11-2,CASSLSRLPGRPGGTEAFF
TRBJ1-5,.,TRBV27,CASSPPGRSEAQHF
TRBJ2-1,.,TRBV25-1,CASSKRSEQFF